This T cell receptor (beta chain) was sequenced during a study of shared clonotypes between healthy human individuals (dated by TCRdb to 2020 to 2021). Broadly, across the study: A few men and a couple of women, aged 18 to 49 years, made up the cohort. To estimate repertoire size and how much clonotypes are shared between individuals, the study performed deep sequencing of blood TCR repertoires from roughly five healthy adults. Different laboratories and diverse techniques were used to prepare libraries and sequence TCR repertoires, to increase sequencing depth and limit assay-specific biases. Between about 0.85 and 9.5 billion PBMCs per donor were obtained by leukapheresis. General study outcomes and caveats: Pairwise subsampling led to the expectation that sequencing depth would affect the degree of clonotype sharing among donors. Because the study included a small number of donors, the genetic and exposure-history diversity represented was limited. Sampling was restricted to blood, and TCR repertoires in tissue are likely to differ from TCR repertoires in blood.

The CDR3 has 17 amino acids, counting the end cysteine and phenylalanine. Only the CDR3 part of the read is kept: 51 bases, read in frame from the first base. CDR1 and CDR2 are drawn from the germline V gene: MRHNA, SNTAGT. The donors were healthy, HIV-negative adults who had no recently reported acute infections or vaccinations. All donors were Caucasian adults living in Nashville, Tennessee, USA. For unsorted samples, tens of millions of PBMCs were counted, and genomic DNA was extracted using the QIAamp DNA Blood Mini kit. Blood was collected by leukapheresis, and PBMCs were isolated by Ficoll-Histopaque density gradient centrifugation and then cryopreserved in liquid nitrogen vapor phase. Using the deep immunoSEQ assay, TCR CDR3 regions were amplified from genomic DNA by multiplex PCR. Extracted genomic DNA from each cell subset was distributed evenly across all wells of several immunoSEQ 96-well plates, and each plate was treated as a replicate. For unsorted PBMC, each replicate PCR was loaded with approximately 330 ng genomic DNA, equivalent to 25,000 to 35,000 T cell genomes. Ten immunoSEQ deep assay plates were used to sequence unsorted PBMC genomic DNA. Purified libraries were measured with a Qubit 3.0 fluorometer, size-checked on a Bioanalyzer 2100, and measured again with the KAPA Library Quantification kit. Every immunoSEQ 96-well plate was sequenced on a dedicated single-read 150-cycle Illumina NextSeq 550 flow cell. Concerning the study's data processing: The immunoSEQ output contained only junctional sequences without quality scores, so filtering could not match that applied to full-length reads. Sequences were annotated with PyIR, a Python wrapper for IgBLAST v1.9, using IMGT germline references to assign V/J genes and CDR3. Any read was removed if the V/J assignment was weak (E-value above 1e-6), the CDR3 was missing, or the read contained stop codons, out-of-frame junctions, or ambiguous translated residues. A V3J clonotype was defined by an identical inferred V gene, J gene, and CDR3 amino acid sequence. The percentage overlap between two repertoires was calculated by dividing the number of shared unique clonotypes by the size of the smaller repertoire. RTK rarefaction, the Chao1 estimator, and Recon v2.1 estimates of unobserved clonotypes were used to assess repertoire richness. TCRdb holds this immuneACCESS table with in-frame rearrangements only. Some clones are missing; in checked studies, unresolved V genes explain under half, and the rest has no known cause. V and J calls and clone size are as listed in that table; D and trimming were resolved from the DNA. In this sample the table shows some 490,000 clones, roughly 80% of which occur a single time. More than 9.5% of the sample is in the top ten clones.

As regards this clone: Its target antigen remains unknown. A read error may account for a junction end that differs from germline.

The TCR comes from a woman in her 40s in good health. Some clones in this sample may be carry-over from other donors' samples. Sequenced material: PBMCs. The chain employs TRBV6-4 and TRBJ2-1; the junction holds 9 bases that match TRBD2. The bases read TGTGCCAGCAGTGACTCCTGGGACAAGGGGACTAGCAATGTGCAGTTCTTC. It specifies CASSDSWDKGTSNVQFF.